The 17 T cell receptor beta chains given below trace back to one sample, sequenced in a study of metastatic and nonmetastatic thyroid tumors. TCRdb re-called clones via MiXCR from the PCR reads. The data show about 4,000 clones, with around 22% seen just once and around 8.2% held by the top ten. Thyroid surgery had not been preceded by any treatment in any patient. The source material was tumor tissue. These receptors were collected from a female donor with papillary thyroid cancer or a benign thyroid nodule (not recorded which). Some clones in this sample may be carry-over from other donors' samples.

This clone has only a few counts. The rearrangement joins TRBV6-1 to TRBJ2-2; the D is unclear. V lost 0 bases, J lost 0 bases, and 5 bases lay in between. The CDR3 has 15 amino acids. Per the germline V gene, CDR1 is MNHNS and CDR2 is SASEGT. The DNA for the CDR3 is TGTGCCAGCAGTGAAGCGAGCCCGAACACCGGGGAGCTGTTTTTT. Translation: CASSEASPNTGELFF.

This chain uses TRBV27 with TRBJ1-6; no reliable D call. CDR1 MNHEY and CDR2 SMNVEV come from the germline V gene (reference sequence). Trimming removed 3 bases at V and 9 bases at J, with 9 bases between. This CDR3 is built from 13 residues. CDR3 region: CASSFAGPSPLHF. In nucleotides, the CDR3 is TGTGCCAGCAGTTTCGCGGGCCCTTCACCCCTCCACTTT.

The chain recombines TRBV5-1 with TRBJ2-6, with D tentatively TRBD1 (6 bases). V was shortened by 7 bases and J by 4 bases, with 18 bases between the two germline ends. The CDR3 is made up of 16 amino acids. CDR1 is SGHRS and CDR2 is YFSETQ in the germline V gene. The CDR3 spells CASGQTTGTGANVLTF. CDR3 DNA: TGCGCCAGCGGCCAAACTACAGGGACGGGGGCCAACGTCCTGACTTTC.

A few counts support this clone. The V gene is TRBV6-1, the J gene TRBJ2-3; either TRBD1 or TRBD2 may supply D (5 bases each). The CDR3 sequence is 14 residues long. Between the trimmed V and J ends, which lost 7 bases and 1 base, there was a span of 12 bases. CDR1 MNHNS and CDR2 SASEGT come from the germline V gene. CDR3 residues: CASIDQGRTDTQYF. As DNA, the CDR3 is TGTGCCAGCATTGACCAGGGACGCACAGATACGCAGTATTTT.

This chain links TRBV6-1 with TRBJ2-7; no reliable D call. This CDR3 contains 12 residues. CDR1 is MNHNS, CDR2 SASEGT, per germline. With 8 bases removed from V and 0 bases from J, the gap between germline ends came to 8 bases. The CDR3 spells CASGTASYEQYF. The CDR3 DNA reads TGTGCCAGCGGCACCGCCTCCTACGAGCAGTACTTC.

Remarks on this clone: A junction boundary mismatches the germline segment, possibly from a read error. Other DNA sequences in the same sample also yield this CDR3. The rearrangement uses TRBV28 and TRBJ1-6; D is unresolved. This CDR3 contains 15 residues. Looked up from germline, CDR1 is MDHEN and CDR2 is SYDVKM. The CDR3 reads CASSLEDGYNSPLHF. The CDR3 DNA is TGCGCCAGCAGTTTAGAAGACGGCTATAATTCACCCCTCCACTTT. Using reference TRBV28 and TRBJ1-6 for the parts outside the CDR3, the full variable domain is DVKVTQSSRYLVKRTGEKVFLECVQDMDHENMFWYRQDPGLGLRLIYFSYDVKMKEKGDIPEGYSVSREKKERFSLILESASTNQTSMYLCASSLEDGYNSPLHFGNGTRLTVT.

Many counts were recorded for this clone. V is TRBV9 and J is TRBJ1-3; no reliable D call. Germline CDR1 and CDR2: SGDLS and YYNGEE. This CDR3 comprises 15 residues. V was shortened by 0 bases and J by 0 bases, with 7 bases between the two germline ends. Here the CDR3 reads CASSVGEASGNTIYF. The CDR3 DNA is TGTGCCAGCAGCGTAGGTGAGGCCTCTGGAAACACCATATATTTT.

The rearrangement links TRBV9 to TRBJ1-6; TRBD1 matches 9 bases. After removal of 0 bases from V and 10 bases from J, the junction contained 8 bases not matched to a gene. This CDR3 comprises 16 residues. Looked up from germline, CDR1 is SGDLS and CDR2 is YYNGEE. This CDR3 reads CASSVAPDRGRSPLHF. CDR3 sequence (DNA): TGTGCCAGCAGCGTAGCACCTGACAGGGGGAGGTCACCCCTCCACTTT.

V and J are TRBV28 and TRBJ2-2, with D tentatively TRBD2 (6 bases). The length of the CDR3 is 16 residues. The germline V gene encodes CDR1 MDHEN and CDR2 SYDVKM. V was shortened by 6 bases and J by 4 bases, with 18 bases between the two germline ends. CDR3 loop: CASRYQAGGTTGELFF. The CDR3 region has the DNA TGTGCCAGCAGGTACCAGGCGGGCGGGACCACCGGGGAGCTGTTTTTT.

This chain links TRBV10-3 with TRBJ2-1; 8 bases are a match to TRBD2. Germline CDR1 ENHRY, CDR2 SYGVKD. The J segment lost 7 bases and the V segment lost 3 bases, leaving 11 bases of the junction unmatched. The CDR3 is 16 amino acids. The CDR3 spells CAISEWKTSGGNEQFF. The DNA for the CDR3 is TGTGCCATCAGTGAATGGAAAACCAGCGGGGGAAATGAGCAGTTCTTC.

The chain couples TRBV24-1 to TRBJ2-1; weak D call: TRBD2 (5 bases). V dropped 3 bases and J dropped 8 bases, with 13 bases sitting between them. The CDR3 is 14 residues long. CDR1 and CDR2 (germline): KGHDR, SFDVKD. The CDR3 region is CATSDADLRDEQFF. CDR3 in DNA: TGTGCCACCAGTGATGCGGACCTGAGGGATGAGCAGTTCTTC.

The gene calls are TRBV3-1 and TRBJ2-1, with 12 nucleotides matching TRBD2. The CDR3 runs to 17 residues. Per germline, CDR1 LGHDT and CDR2 YNNKEL (reference sequence). V shed 2 bases and J 7 bases; nucleotides not matched to a gene: 9. The DNA of the CDR3 is TGTGCCAGCAGCCAAAGGATGACTAGCGGGAGTGGGAATGAGCAGTTCTTC. Protein: CASSQRMTSGSGNEQFF.

The chain couples TRBV6-2 or TRBV6-3 to TRBJ2-7, with 7 bases aligning to TRBD1. The length of the CDR3 is 15 residues. V lost 2 bases and J lost 1; bases outside the gene matches: 5. From germline, CDR1 is MNHEY and CDR2 SVGEGT. Here the CDR3 reads CASSYLTGRSYEQYF. CDR3 coding DNA: TGTGCCAGCAGTTACCTGACAGGGCGTTCCTACGAGCAGTACTTC.

This clone has just a few counts. This rearrangement joins TRBV27 to TRBJ2-2; 9 nucleotides agree with TRBD1. This CDR3 spans 17 amino acids. Losses at the gene ends were 3 bases for V and 7 bases for J; bases not matched to a gene: 12. Per germline, CDR1 MNHEY and CDR2 SMNVEV (reference sequence). The CDR3: CASSLMSSGQGHGELFF. As DNA, the CDR3 is TGTGCCAGCAGTTTGATGTCGTCGGGACAGGGACACGGGGAGCTGTTTTTT.

This clone was seen only a few times. The V gene is TRBV12-3 or TRBV12-4, the J gene TRBJ1-2, with a possible D match to TRBD1 (6 bases). Trimming removed 3 bases at V and 5 bases at J, with 22 bases between. The CDR3 loop spans 17 amino acids. CDR3 region: CASSFYLSDRRLYGYTF. The CDR3 coding sequence is TGTGCCAGCAGTTTTTACCTTAGCGACAGGAGACTTTATGGCTACACCTTC.

This clone appeared a few times. J is TRBJ2-1 and V is TRBV6-4; the D gene is possibly TRBD2 (7 bases). From germline, CDR1 is MRHNA and CDR2 SNTAGT. V was cut by 2 bases and J by 7 bases, with 12 bases left in between. The CDR3 has 14 residues. The CDR3 region is CASSDGGASNEQFF. The CDR3 nucleotides are TGTGCCAGCAGTGACGGGGGGGCCTCGAATGAGCAGTTCTTC.

This clone is judged medium-sized. J is TRBJ2-7 and V is TRBV7-9; the match to TRBD2 covers 9 bases. CDR3 size: 14 residues. Germline-derived CDR1 and CDR2 are SEHNR and FQNEAQ (reference sequence). Trimming at V came to 4 bases and at J to 3 bases, leaving 4 bases not matched to a gene. The CDR3 sequence is CASSSGTSSYEQYF. The CDR3, as DNA: TGTGCCAGCAGCTCCGGGACTAGCAGCTACGAGCAGTACTTC.